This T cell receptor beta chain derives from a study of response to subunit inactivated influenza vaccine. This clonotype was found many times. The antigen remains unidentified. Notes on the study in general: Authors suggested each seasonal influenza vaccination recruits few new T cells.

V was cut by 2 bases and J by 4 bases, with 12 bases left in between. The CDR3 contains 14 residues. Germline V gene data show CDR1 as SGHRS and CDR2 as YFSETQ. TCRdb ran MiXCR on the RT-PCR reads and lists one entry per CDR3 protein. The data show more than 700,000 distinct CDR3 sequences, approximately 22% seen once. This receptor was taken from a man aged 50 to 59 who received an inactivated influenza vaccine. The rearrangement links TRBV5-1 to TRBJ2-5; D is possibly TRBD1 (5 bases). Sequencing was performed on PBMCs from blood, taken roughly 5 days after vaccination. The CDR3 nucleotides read TGCGCCAGCAGCTTTGGCAGGGAAGGAGAGACCCAGTACTTC. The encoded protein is CASSFGREGETQYF.